The present T cell receptor beta chain was sequenced within a study of T cells in Graves' hyperthyroidism and ophthalmopathy. This clonotype was observed at least ten times. Amplified TCR beta CDR3 regions derived from RNA transcripts. RT-PCR in the first round (using the HTBI primer set) targeted the TCR CDR3. MiXCR, run by TCRdb on the multiplex PCR reads, gives a single entry per CDR3 protein. This sample has about 620,000 distinct CDR3 sequences; about 16% occur once, and the top ten carry around 4%. Germline V gene lookup returns CDR1 MNHEY and CDR2 SVGEGT. The ends lost 5 bases at V and 2 bases at J; junction bases unmatched: 6. The CDR3 contains 15 residues.

This sequence was found in a woman aged 25 to 39 with Graves' hyperthyroidism. Sequencing used blood. V is TRBV6-2 or TRBV6-3 and J is TRBJ1-5; 7 bases match TRBD1. The CDR3 DNA sequence: TGTGCCAGCAGTCGAGGGGGCTTGGGCAATCAGCCCCAGCATTTT. This translates into CASSRGGLGNQPQHF.